This passage covers 32 T cell receptor beta chains from one sample sequenced in a study of blood T cell repertoires in COVID-19. Produced via immunoSEQ multiplex PCR; TCRdb's table is partial and in-frame only. The data show around 100,000 clones, with over 75% seen just once and under 15% held by the top ten. The sample taken for sequencing was peripheral blood. The receptors derive from a human donor in a cohort sampled during active or convalescent COVID-19.

This chain's CDR3 is CASSLAGTSGGRPYNEQFF. The DNA for the CDR3 is TGTGCCAGCAGCTTAGCCGGGACTAGCGGGGGGCGTCCCTACAATGAGCAGTTCTTC. The chain recombines TRBV7-2 with TRBJ2-1; 15 bases fit TRBD2. The J segment lost 2 bases and the V segment lost 0 bases, leaving 5 bases of the junction unmatched. Germline-derived CDR1 and CDR2 are SGHTA and FQGNSA. There are 19 residues in the CDR3.

CDR3 nucleotide sequence: TGCGCCAGCAGCTGGACAGTGAACACTGAAGCTTTCTTT. This sequence encodes CASSWTVNTEAFF. V is TRBV5-1 and J is TRBJ1-1; D perhaps matches TRBD1 (6 bases). V was pared by 3 bases and J by 0 bases, with 6 bases between. Germline lookup yields CDR1 SGHRS and CDR2 YFSETQ. The CDR3 runs 13 residues.

The CDR3: CSVFGGGGYTF. The DNA of the CDR3 is TGCAGCGTTTTCGGGGGAGGAGGCTACACCTTC. The chain links TRBV29-1 to TRBJ1-2, with D maybe TRBD1 (5 bases). The CDR3 is 11 residues long. Germline assignment: CDR1 SQVTM and CDR2 ANQGSEA. Trimming stripped 5 bases from V and 8 bases from J, with 12 bases between.

This clone was counted only a few times. The CDR3 nucleotides read TGTGCCAGCAGGGACAGGGAATTCTTGAACACTGAAGCTTTCTTT. Amino acids: CASRDREFLNTEAFF. The V call is TRBV2, the J call TRBJ1-1; 8 nucleotides agree with TRBD1. Germline CDR1 reads SNHLY; CDR2 reads FYNNEI. This CDR3 region has 15 residues. V lost 6 bases, J lost 0 bases, and 6 bases stayed unmatched.

The CDR3 loop is CASSQVQGLRYEQFF. The CDR3 DNA is TGCGCCAGCAGCCAAGTCCAGGGGTTGAGGTATGAGCAGTTCTTC. The chain uses TRBV4-1 and TRBJ2-1, with D possibly matching TRBD1 (6 bases). Germline CDR1 reads MGHRA; CDR2 reads YSYEKL. CDR3 size: 15 residues. Between the trimmed V and J ends, which lost 1 base and 8 bases, there was a span of 15 bases.

The chain links TRBV12-3 or TRBV12-4 to TRBJ1-1; D is unclear. The CDR3 is 13 residues long. V lost 5 bases to trimming and J lost 1 base, with 8 bases between them. Here the CDR3 DNA reads TGTGCCAGCAGTATTAGACAGAACACTGAAGCTTTCTTT. It codes for CASSIRQNTEAFF.

The rearrangement uses TRBV28 and TRBJ2-7; D is perhaps TRBD2 (5 bases). The CDR3 spans 13 residues. The V gene's germline CDR1 is MDHEN and CDR2 SYDVKM. V was cut by 8 bases and J by 0 bases, with 11 bases left in between. CDR3 nucleotide sequence: TGTGCCAGCCATACTAGGAGCTCCTACGAGCAGTACTTC. The encoded protein is CASHTRSSYEQYF.

The rearrangement links TRBV5-1 to TRBJ2-3; a possible D gene is TRBD1 (7 bases). There are 15 residues in the CDR3. Trimming pared 2 bases from V and 5 bases from J, leaving 15 bases between. Germline V gene lookup returns CDR1 SGHRS and CDR2 YFSETQ. This CDR3 is CASSLPGGPGDTQYF. For the CDR3, the DNA is TGCGCCAGCAGCTTACCAGGGGGGCCAGGAGATACGCAGTATTTT.

The sample holds one count of this clone. The chain recombines TRBV5-1 with TRBJ2-2; TRBD1 agrees at 7 bases. This CDR3 has 15 residues. J gave up 1 base and V 2 bases, and 2 bases lay outside the gene matches. The germline CDR1 and CDR2 sequences are SGHRS and YFSETQ. In DNA form, the CDR3 reads TGCGCCAGCAGCTTTCGACAGGGGAACACCGGGGAGCTGTTTTTT. The encoded protein is CASSFRQGNTGELFF.

The chain uses TRBV4-1 and TRBJ2-7, with D uncertain. The CDR3 extends over 16 amino acids. V was pared by 3 bases and J by 0 bases, with 15 bases between. Looked up from germline, CDR1 is MGHRA and CDR2 is YSYEKL. The CDR3 DNA is TGCGCCAGCAGCCAGCTTAACATGGTAAGCTCCTACGAGCAGTACTTC. Its protein is CASSQLNMVSSYEQYF.

Here the CDR3 reads CASSIGTSGSYEQYF. Here the CDR3 DNA reads TGTGCCAGTAGTATAGGGACTAGCGGCTCCTACGAGCAGTACTTC. The rearrangement joins TRBV19 to TRBJ2-7; 10 nucleotides match TRBD2. This CDR3 comprises 15 residues. Looked up from germline, CDR1 is LNHDA and CDR2 is SQIVND (reference sequence). The trim removed 1 base at V and 0 bases at J, leaving 0 bases unmatched.

V gene TRBV2 combines with J gene TRBJ1-4; weak D call: TRBD1 (6 bases). V lost 7 bases to trimming and J lost 5 bases, with 17 bases between them. CDR1 and CDR2 from the germline V gene are SNHLY and FYNNEI. The CDR3 sequence is 15 residues long. Written as DNA, the CDR3 is TGTGCCAGCAATACACAAGGGGGTGCAAATGAAAAACTGTTTTTT. It is translated as CASNTQGGANEKLFF. Combining the CDR3 with reference TRBV2 and TRBJ1-4 gives the whole variable domain EPEVTQTPSHQVTQMGQEVILRCVPISNHLYFYWYRQILGQKVEFLVSFYNNEISEKSEIFDDQFSVERPDGSNFTLKIRSTKLEDSAMYFCASNTQGGANEKLFFGSGTQLSVL.

The chain couples TRBV29-1 to TRBJ1-5, with D uncertain. The CDR3 covers 14 residues. In germline, CDR1 is SQVTM, CDR2 ANQGSEA. The V gene lost 0 bases and the J gene lost 4 bases, with 10 bases spanning the gap. The chain's CDR3 is CSVEDGRGNQPQHF. The CDR3 nucleotides read TGCAGCGTTGAAGATGGTCGGGGTAATCAGCCCCAGCATTTT.

This chain links TRBV19 with TRBJ1-3, with a weak D call TRBD1 (6 bases). V lost 5 bases and J lost 4, with 12 bases in between. The CDR3 consists of 14 residues. Germline-derived CDR1 and CDR2 are LNHDA and SQIVND (reference sequence). DNA of the CDR3: TGTGCCAGTAGTCGGCCAGGGGTGGGAAACACCATATATTTT. As protein: CASSRPGVGNTIYF.

The chain uses TRBV4-1 and TRBJ2-7; 8 bases fit TRBD1. With 3 bases clipped from V and 4 bases from J, the junction kept 11 bases outside the gene matches. CDR3 size: 16 residues. Germline-derived CDR1 and CDR2 are MGHRA and YSYEKL. The CDR3 sequence: CASSHAFGTGGYEQYF. CDR3 DNA: TGCGCCAGCAGCCATGCTTTTGGGACAGGTGGGTACGAGCAGTACTTC.

This sequence joins TRBV9 and TRBJ2-5; 10 nucleotides agree with TRBD2. CDR1 is SGDLS, CDR2 YYNGEE, per germline. CDR3 length: 16 residues. J was trimmed by 4 bases and V by 3 bases; bases with no gene match: 9. CDR3 in amino acids: CASSAKAGGLVETQYF. The CDR3 nucleotides read TGTGCCAGCAGCGCCAAAGCGGGGGGGCTAGTAGAGACCCAGTACTTC.

The chain carries TRBV11-2 and TRBJ2-2; 9 nucleotides match TRBD1. Per germline, CDR1 SGHAT and CDR2 FQNNGV. This CDR3 has 17 residues. With V trimmed by 5 bases and J by 0 bases, 7 bases remained unmatched. The CDR3 coding sequence is TGTGCCAGCAGCCCTCCAGGACAGGGGTCGAACACCGGGGAGCTGTTTTTT. It translates to CASSPPGQGSNTGELFF.

The CDR3 reads CASSDRRSYNEQFF. Written as DNA, the CDR3 is TGTGCCAGCAGTGACAGGCGCTCCTACAATGAGCAGTTCTTC. The rearrangement joins TRBV6-1 to TRBJ2-1; D remains unclear. The ends were cut back, 3 bases at V and 0 bases at J, with 6 bases in the middle. Germline CDR1 and CDR2: MNHNS and SASEGT. The CDR3 loop spans 14 amino acids.

The chain recombines TRBV11-2 with TRBJ1-5; a weak D match, TRBD1 (5 bases). CDR1 and CDR2 (germline): SGHAT, FQNNGV. This CDR3 comprises 13 residues. V dropped 4 bases and J dropped 5 bases, with 9 bases sitting between them. Here the CDR3 reads CASSSGRDQPQHF. CDR3 nucleotides: TGTGCCAGCAGCTCAGGGAGGGATCAGCCCCAGCATTTT.

V is TRBV19 and J is TRBJ1-2, with D maybe TRBD1 (5 bases). The CDR3 spans 17 residues. CDR1 and CDR2 from the germline V gene are LNHDA and SQIVND (reference sequence). The germline V and J ends were trimmed by 5 bases and 2 bases, with 21 bases remaining between them. DNA for the CDR3: TGTGCCAGTAGTCCAAACTGGGGCCCGGTTGGGAACTATGGCTACACCTTC. It yields the protein CASSPNWGPVGNYGYTF.

J is TRBJ1-6 and V is TRBV19; TRBD1 matches at 10 bases. The CDR3 consists of 15 residues. CDR1 LNHDA and CDR2 SQIVND come from the germline V gene (reference sequence). V trimming: 0 bases; J trimming: 9 bases; junction bases outside the gene matches: 2. CDR3 amino acids: CASSIDDRGPSPLHF. In nucleotides, the CDR3 is TGTGCCAGTAGTATAGACGACAGGGGGCCTTCACCCCTCCACTTT.

This clone was counted a few times. The chain is built from TRBV5-4 and TRBJ1-3; a weak D match, TRBD1 (6 bases). V dropped 1 base and J dropped 4 bases, with 9 bases sitting between them. Germline-derived CDR1 and CDR2 are SGHNT and YYREEE (reference sequence). This CDR3 is built from 14 residues. The CDR3 region has the DNA TGTGCCAGCAGCTTGATGGGGGCCGGAAACACCATATATTTT. Encoded protein: CASSLMGAGNTIYF.

The chain combines TRBV9 with TRBJ1-1; TRBD1 matches 7 bases. The trim removed 0 bases at V and 1 base at J, leaving 12 bases unmatched. Germline V lookup: CDR1 SGDLS, CDR2 YYNGEE. The CDR3 length is 18 residues. Written as DNA, the CDR3 is TGTGCCAGCAGCGTAGAAGGGGGCATGGCTCCGGGGAACACTGAAGCTTTCTTT. Amino acids: CASSVEGGMAPGNTEAFF.

This clone was found a few times. The chain uses TRBV5-5 and TRBJ1-1, with D perhaps TRBD1 (5 bases). The CDR3 runs 14 residues. V was trimmed by 5 bases and J by 0 bases, leaving 11 bases between them. CDR1 is SGHKS, CDR2 YYEKEE, per germline (reference sequence). CDR3 protein: CASSLQVMNTEAFF. Here the CDR3 DNA reads TGTGCCAGCAGTTTACAGGTAATGAACACTGAAGCTTTCTTT.

The sample holds a few counts of this clone. The V and J genes are TRBV10-3 and TRBJ1-2; D gene ambiguous. Germline V gene lookup returns CDR1 ENHRY and CDR2 SYGVKD. With 3 bases removed from V and 8 bases from J, the gap between germline ends came to 10 bases. The CDR3 is 12 residues long. The CDR3 region has the DNA TGTGCCATCAGTGACGGGTCGAGGGGCTACACCTTC. Translated: CAISDGSRGYTF.

J is TRBJ2-7 and V is TRBV19; tentatively, D is TRBD2 (5 bases). V lost 3 bases to trimming and J lost 3 bases, with 12 bases between them. Per germline, CDR1 LNHDA and CDR2 SQIVND (reference sequence). This CDR3 contains 14 residues. The CDR3 nucleotides are TGTGCCAGTAGTATCACTGGACTGAGCTACGAGCAGTACTTC. It translates to CASSITGLSYEQYF.

This clone was seen more than once but under ten times. The V and J genes are TRBV4-1 and TRBJ1-1; possible D gene TRBD1, 5 bases. Deletions cut 4 bases from V and 5 bases from J, with 11 bases between. The CDR3 consists of 13 residues. Germline CDR1 MGHRA, CDR2 YSYEKL. The CDR3 loop reads CASSPNGGTEAFF. CDR3 nucleotides: TGCGCCAGCAGCCCCAATGGGGGGACTGAAGCTTTCTTT.

V usage is TRBV5-1 and J usage is TRBJ2-4; 7 positions match TRBD1. V shed 0 bases, J shed 2 bases, and the junction held 20 bases outside the gene matches. In germline, CDR1 is SGHRS, CDR2 YFSETQ. The CDR3 has 21 amino acids. Here the CDR3 reads CASSLAGTETRGVISKNIQYF. CDR3 DNA: TGCGCCAGCAGCTTGGCAGGGACAGAAACCCGAGGGGTAATCTCCAAAAACATTCAGTACTTC.

V and J are TRBV7-8 and TRBJ1-4; TRBD1 might be the D (6 bases). Germline V lookup: CDR1 SGHVS, CDR2 FQNEAQ. Between the trimmed V and J ends, which lost 4 bases and 6 bases, there was a span of 18 bases. The CDR3 runs 16 residues. The DNA of the CDR3 is TGTGCCAGCAGCTCCGTAGATAGGGAGGGGGATGAAAAACTGTTTTTT. Its translation: CASSSVDREGDEKLFF.

The chain links TRBV4-2 to TRBJ1-2; 8 bases fit TRBD1. Trimming removed 3 bases from V and 5 bases from J; junction bases left unmatched: 17. CDR3 size: 18 residues. The germline gives CDR1 LGHNA, CDR2 YNFKEQ. CDR3 residues: CASSQSPGQELEGYGYTF. In DNA, the CDR3 is TGTGCCAGCAGCCAGTCACCGGGACAGGAGCTCGAGGGGTATGGCTACACCTTC.

This clone has only one observation. The V gene is TRBV10-3, the J gene TRBJ1-1; tentative D call: TRBD1 (5 bases). Trimming took 2 bases from V and 6 from J, leaving 19 bases between them. The V gene's germline CDR1 is ENHRY and CDR2 SYGVKD. The CDR3 contains 16 residues. In nucleotides, the CDR3 is TGTGCCATCAGTGAGATTGCTAAGGGGCCTAGCGCTGAAGCTTTCTTT. This gives the protein CAISEIAKGPSAEAFF.

The chain couples TRBV2 to TRBJ2-7, with 7 bases that match TRBD1. The length of the CDR3 is 12 residues. V trimming: 6 bases; J trimming: 9 bases; junction bases outside the gene matches: 8. The germline V gene has CDR1 SNHLY and CDR2 FYNNEI. CDR3 nucleotide sequence: TGTGCCAGCAGCGAGACAGGGATCGCGCAGTACTTC. It specifies CASSETGIAQYF.